This T cell receptor beta chain was sequenced for a study of beta chain features in type 1 diabetes. This clone occurred a few times. The whole isolated RNA underwent reverse transcription, so sequencing captured expressed TCRB transcripts. The assay was immunoSEQ multiplex PCR, and TCRdb's table has in-frame clones only and misses some. The sample shows some 150,000 clones, around 10% of them seen only once. Sequencing was performed on central memory CD4+ T cells from blood. The sequence was collected from a man younger than 30 in good health.

Written as DNA, the CDR3 is TGCGCCAGCAGCAACCGGGACCCCAGCACAGATACGCAGTATTTT. It codes for CASSNRDPSTDTQYF. This chain links TRBV4-1 with TRBJ2-3; D assignment may be TRBD1 or TRBD2 (5 bases each). V lost 5 bases, J lost 0 bases, and 12 bases lay in between. The CDR3 consists of 15 residues. Germline V gene lookup returns CDR1 MGHRA and CDR2 YSYEKL.